The clone carrying this T cell receptor beta chain was detected many times. Its antigen is currently unknown. This specimen belongs to a study of T-cell memory formation after mild COVID-19. Overall study findings and caveats: Clones that contracted from day 15 to 85 had balanced CD4/CD8; later expanders were CD4+ biased. Within pre-infection memory, some responding clones were found, suggesting cross-reactive memory joined.

V shed 2 bases and J 5 bases; nucleotides not matched to a gene: 8. CDR3 length: 15 residues. Germline V gene data show CDR1 as MDHEN and CDR2 as SYDVKM. 5'RACE primed at constant segments yielded TCR alpha and TCR beta cDNA libraries bearing sample barcodes and UMIs. TCRdb independently ran MiXCR on the 5' RACE reads; one entry per CDR3 protein. The table includes 550,000 to 700,000 distinct CDR3 sequences, over 15% detected once. This TCR was sampled from an adult woman who had mild COVID-19 (a few samples of this study predate the infection). Cell type and time point are not known. The chain couples TRBV28 to TRBJ1-2, with 7 bases identical to TRBD1. The sequencing sample was made of PBMCs or a T cell subset sorted from them (not recorded which). Here the CDR3 reads CASSLVRGPGYGYTF. DNA for the CDR3: TGTGCCAGCAGTTTAGTGAGGGGGCCGGGGTATGGCTACACCTTC.